This T cell receptor beta chain was obtained from a study of blood T cell repertoires in COVID-19. Looking at the study overall: Samples taken during acute and convalescent COVID-19 were collected in the United States, Italy and Spain. PBMCs, B-cell-depleted T cells, or T cells provided the cDNA or gDNA that made up the material.

Across about two dozen US areas, participants ranged in age from roughly 18 to 95 years. Donors were grouped by their self-reported clinical history. Sequencing was performed with immunoSEQ multiplex PCR; in TCRdb, only in-frame clones are kept and a portion is missing. The sample includes about 140,000 clones, 84% of them seen just once. This clonotype was obtained from a middle-aged man with acute COVID-19. The sequencing sample was made of PBMCs or T cells enriched from blood (not recorded which).

The CDR3 sequence: CASTGGGLDEKLFF. The CDR3, as DNA: TGTGCCAGCACCGGGGGGGGACTGGATGAAAAACTGTTTTTT. The V call is TRBV28, the J call TRBJ1-4; D is possibly TRBD1 (5 bases). The ends were cut back, 7 bases at V and 6 bases at J, with 15 bases in the middle. The CDR3 totals 14 residues. Germline lookup yields CDR1 MDHEN and CDR2 SYDVKM.